The T cell receptor beta chain described here comes from a study of blood T cell repertoires in COVID-19. At the level of the study: Acute-phase and convalescent COVID-19 samples originated in the United States, Italy and Spain. T cells, B-cell-depleted T cells, or PBMCs supplied cDNA or gDNA.

CDR3 size: 16 residues. The V gene end was trimmed by 5 bases and the J gene end by 4 bases; junction bases not matched to a gene: 9. The V gene's germline CDR1 is MRHNA and CDR2 SNTAGT. Authors' processing steps: Estimation of nucleated cell counts was performed using reference gene primer amplification. Generated by immunoSEQ multiplex PCR, the TCRdb table keeps only in-frame clones and is missing some. The V and J calls and clone size were taken over from that table, and D and trimming were inferred from the DNA. Of roughly 45,000 clones detected, about 77% appear once; the ten largest clones hold roughly 28%.

The source is a woman aged 70-85 years with acute or convalescent COVID-19. The chain combines TRBV6-4 with TRBJ1-5; TRBD1 matches at 9 bases. Sample: peripheral blood. The CDR3: CASSLMEGQGNQPQHF. CDR3 DNA sequence: TGTGCCAGCAGTTTAATGGAGGGACAGGGAAATCAGCCCCAGCATTTT.